A selection of T cell receptor beta chains follows, all from one sample in a study of blood T cell repertoires in COVID-19. The data were produced by immunoSEQ multiplex PCR, yet TCRdb's version contains in-frame clones alone and is incomplete. The repertoire holds around 150,000 clones, with 75% to 90% as singletons. Sequencing was performed on peripheral blood. Receptors originate from a man aged 50 or older with active COVID-19. Each CDR3 is given without its conserved first and last residue. Fields, in order: J gene, D gene, CDR3 length, clone size, V gene, CDR3 protein. The D gene is left open where the match is weak. Clone size appears in some rows only: once, few, many, or a class for an expanded clone.

j_gene: TRBJ2-4; d_gene: TRBD1; len: 13; abundance: -; v_gene: TRBV5-1; CDR3aa: ASSNTQGAGDIQY
j_gene: TRBJ2-1; d_gene: -; len: 11; abundance: -; v_gene: TRBV6-5; CDR3aa: ASSYSEGKPQF
j_gene: TRBJ2-1; d_gene: TRBD2; len: 13; abundance: -; v_gene: TRBV7-3; CDR3aa: ASSPWGLGDNEQF
j_gene: TRBJ1-6; d_gene: -; len: 12; abundance: -; v_gene: TRBV5-4; CDR3aa: ASRPGQPGAPLH
j_gene: TRBJ1-4; d_gene: -; len: 12; abundance: few; v_gene: TRBV9; CDR3aa: ASSGGLSREKLF
j_gene: TRBJ1-1; d_gene: -; len: 13; abundance: few; v_gene: TRBV11-2; CDR3aa: ASSLEPGGNTEAF
j_gene: TRBJ2-2; d_gene: -; len: 13; abundance: -; v_gene: TRBV24-1; CDR3aa: ATSDREANAGELF
j_gene: TRBJ1-6; d_gene: -; len: 12; abundance: -; v_gene: TRBV3-1/TRBV3-2; CDR3aa: ASSQKDRESPLH
j_gene: TRBJ2-3; d_gene: -; len: 14; abundance: -; v_gene: TRBV9; CDR3aa: ASSVEGGASTDTQY
j_gene: TRBJ2-1; d_gene: TRBD2; len: 12; abundance: -; v_gene: TRBV4-1; CDR3aa: ASSRTSGGGEQF
j_gene: TRBJ2-1; d_gene: -; len: 14; abundance: -; v_gene: TRBV6-1; CDR3aa: ASSEAGGAGRNEQF
j_gene: TRBJ2-1; d_gene: -; len: 14; abundance: -; v_gene: TRBV7-9; CDR3aa: ASSLTGGVVQDEQF
j_gene: TRBJ2-3; d_gene: TRBD2; len: 14; abundance: -; v_gene: TRBV3-1/TRBV3-2; CDR3aa: ASSQVSGGAADTQY
j_gene: TRBJ1-1; d_gene: -; len: 13; abundance: once; v_gene: TRBV4-1; CDR3aa: ASSQSIGAVTEAF
j_gene: TRBJ2-7; d_gene: -; len: 12; abundance: -; v_gene: TRBV5-6; CDR3aa: ASSSVGISYEQY
j_gene: TRBJ2-1; d_gene: TRBD1; len: 13; abundance: -; v_gene: TRBV4-2; CDR3aa: ASSPNRDSYNEQF
j_gene: TRBJ1-2; d_gene: TRBD1; len: 18; abundance: -; v_gene: TRBV5-5; CDR3aa: ASSIRDRSIKGVGSYGYT
j_gene: TRBJ1-2; d_gene: TRBD1; len: 11; abundance: -; v_gene: TRBV25-1; CDR3aa: ASSKTGTYGYT
j_gene: TRBJ2-3; d_gene: -; len: 15; abundance: -; v_gene: TRBV18; CDR3aa: ASSPPGLGSHTDTQY
j_gene: TRBJ2-7; d_gene: -; len: 10; abundance: few; v_gene: TRBV12-3/TRBV12-4; CDR3aa: ASSPRSDEQY
j_gene: TRBJ2-7; d_gene: -; len: 16; abundance: -; v_gene: TRBV7-6; CDR3aa: ASSLGRSGSEFWDEQY
j_gene: TRBJ2-2; d_gene: -; len: 11; abundance: -; v_gene: TRBV19; CDR3aa: ASPRPGTGELF
j_gene: TRBJ1-2; d_gene: -; len: 10; abundance: -; v_gene: TRBV11-2; CDR3aa: ASSLGRDGYT
j_gene: TRBJ1-1; d_gene: -; len: 13; abundance: -; v_gene: TRBV19; CDR3aa: ASSIVGQGGTEAF
j_gene: TRBJ1-1; d_gene: TRBD1; len: 13; abundance: -; v_gene: TRBV5-1; CDR3aa: ASSLARQGSTEAF
j_gene: TRBJ2-5; d_gene: -; len: 12; abundance: -; v_gene: TRBV5-6; CDR3aa: ASSLGGRAETQY
j_gene: TRBJ1-5; d_gene: TRBD1; len: 13; abundance: -; v_gene: TRBV4-2; CDR3aa: ASSQEPQGGQPQH
j_gene: TRBJ2-2; d_gene: -; len: 14; abundance: -; v_gene: TRBV5-1; CDR3aa: ASTFSPSGNTGELF
j_gene: TRBJ2-7; d_gene: TRBD1; len: 15; abundance: -; v_gene: TRBV11-2; CDR3aa: ASSLGKGGQGPYEQY